This TCR beta chain was identified during a study of blood T cell repertoires in COVID-19. Assay: immunoSEQ multiplex PCR; the TCRdb copy retains only in-frame clones and omits some. The repertoire includes approximately 390,000 clones, about 86% of them detected once, and roughly a tenth sits in the top ten. The germline CDR1 and CDR2 sequences are SNHLY and FYNNEI. V was pared by 4 bases and J by 3 bases, with 16 bases between. This CDR3 comprises 15 residues. The sequenced material came from PBMCs or T cells enriched from blood (not recorded which). The receptor's source is a woman between 45 and 60 years old who had recovered from COVID-19. The chain uses TRBV2 and TRBJ2-7; D perhaps matches TRBD2 (6 bases). The CDR3 protein is CASSVYSGLHYEQYF. Written as DNA, the CDR3 is TGTGCCAGCAGTGTGTATAGCGGCCTGCACTACGAGCAGTACTTC.